The 6 T cell receptor beta chains given below trace back to one sample, sequenced in a study of control samples from healthy donors and cancer patients. The table came from immunoSEQ multiplex PCR; TCRdb's copy has only in-frame clones and leaves some out. The sample shows about 410,000 clones, approximately 90% of them seen only once. Material: PBMCs. These receptor sequences come from a man in his forties with head and neck cancer.

The chain employs TRBV30 and TRBJ1-1; 7 bases map to TRBD1. This CDR3 has 15 amino acids. Unmatched junction bases numbered 11, after V lost 2 bases and J lost 5 bases. Per the germline V gene, CDR1 is GTSNPN and CDR2 is SVGIG (reference sequence). CDR3 bases: TGTGCCTGGAGTCCTAAAAACAGGGGATGGACTGAAGCTTTCTTT. Translated: CAWSPKNRGWTEAFF. The whole variable domain, remainder taken from reference TRBV30 and TRBJ1-1, is SQTIHQWPATLVQPVGSPLSLECTVEGTSNPNLYWYRQAAGRGLQLLFYSVGIGQISSEVPQNLSASRPQDRQFILSSKKLLLSDSGFYLCAWSPKNRGWTEAFFGQGTRLTVV.

This sequence joins TRBV6-2 or TRBV6-3 and TRBJ2-4; maybe TRBD2 (5 bases). This CDR3 has 14 residues. CDR1 is MNHEY, CDR2 SVGEGT, per germline. V was pared by 4 bases and J by 2 bases, with 9 bases between. The CDR3, as DNA: TGTGCCAGCAGTTTAGGAGGCTCCAAAAACATTCAGTACTTC. It translates to CASSLGGSKNIQYF.

The J gene is TRBJ2-5, the V gene TRBV28; D may be TRBD1 (6 bases). Trimming removed 1 base from V and 2 bases from J, with 11 bases in between. This CDR3 region has 15 residues. Germline CDR1 MDHEN, CDR2 SYDVKM. In DNA form, the CDR3 reads TGTGCCAGCAGTTTATCCCAGGGGTGGCAAGAGACCCAGTACTTC. Translated, it gives CASSLSQGWQETQYF.

This chain uses TRBV11-3 with TRBJ2-7; tentative D call: TRBD2 (5 bases). The CDR3 length is 14 residues. Deletions cut 3 bases from V and 7 bases from J, with 16 bases between. Per germline, CDR1 SGHNT and CDR2 YENEEA. This CDR3 reads CASSFGSGIGEQYF. The CDR3 DNA is TGTGCCAGCAGCTTCGGATCGGGGATAGGTGAGCAGTACTTC. Variable domain in full (rest from reference TRBV11-3 and TRBJ2-7): EAGVVQSPRYKIIEKKQPVAFWCNPISGHNTLYWYLQNLGQGPELLIRYENEEAVDDSQLPKDRFSAERLKGVDSTLKIQPAELGDSAVYLCASSFGSGIGEQYFGPGTRLTVT.

V is TRBV4-1 and J is TRBJ1-1; D perhaps matches TRBD1 (6 bases). CDR3 length: 16 amino acids. Germline CDR1 MGHRA, CDR2 YSYEKL. Deletions cut 4 bases from V and 2 bases from J, with 17 bases between. The CDR3 DNA reads as TGCGCCAGCAGCCTCCGGCTGGCGGGGACAAACACTGAAGCTTTCTTT. Amino acids: CASSLRLAGTNTEAFF.

The table lists this clone with a few counts. The chain employs TRBV2 and TRBJ2-7; D gene uncertain. Germline-derived CDR1 and CDR2 are SNHLY and FYNNEI. This CDR3 contains 12 residues. With 7 bases removed from V and 0 bases from J, the gap between germline ends came to 7 bases. The CDR3 is CASKTGSYEQYF. CDR3 bases: TGTGCCAGCAAAACCGGCTCCTACGAGCAGTACTTC.